This T cell receptor (beta chain) was retrieved from a study of sequential checkpoint blockade in melanoma. For the study at large: Patients were randomized 1:1 to nivolumab-then-ipilimumab or ipilimumab-then-nivolumab first-line.

Documented treatment: randomized to nivolumab then ipilimumab (arm A) or the reverse (arm B). Germline V gene sequence: CDR1 MNHEY, CDR2 SMNVEV (reference sequence). The J segment lost 9 bases and the V segment lost 2 bases, leaving 23 bases of the junction unmatched. The CDR3 spans 20 residues. Clones were read by immunoSEQ multiplex PCR, and TCRdb kept only the in-frame ones, dropping some. The profile shows some 30,000 clones, more than 65% of them singletons. The chain is built from TRBV27 and TRBJ2-1; 9 positions match TRBD2. This clonotype was obtained from a human donor with melanoma. The sequencing used CD8+ T cells sorted from blood (inferred from file names), collected from a patient given nivolumab and ipilimumab in sequence. The CDR3 DNA sequence: TGTGCCAGCAGTTTAGGTCTGGGAGGACGGGGGCTAGCGGGACATGGTGAGCAGTTCTTC. Translation: CASSLGLGGRGLAGHGEQFF.